These 2 T cell receptor beta chains were all obtained from the same sample, sequenced in a study of shared clonotypes between healthy human individuals. Produced via immunoSEQ multiplex PCR; TCRdb's table is partial and in-frame only. The table has hundreds of thousands of clones, about 80% seen once. Sequencing was carried out using PBMCs. These TCRs come from a woman in her 40s in good health. Some clones in this sample may be carry-over from other donors' samples.

The chain is built from TRBV19 and TRBJ2-6; no clear D gene. CDR3 length equals 13 residues. Looked up from germline, CDR1 is LNHDA and CDR2 is SQIVND (reference sequence). Deletions cut 8 bases from V and 2 bases from J, with 7 bases between. The CDR3 here is CASWLAGANVLTF. CDR3 DNA: TGTGCCAGTTGGCTGGCTGGGGCCAACGTCCTGACTTTC.

This clone was detected only once. In DNA form, the CDR3 reads TGCGCCAGCAGCGGGGGAGCGGGAGGGCCAGCAGATACGCAGTATTTT. Protein sequence: CASSGGAGGPADTQYF. The genes are TRBV5-1 and TRBJ2-3; 10 positions agree with TRBD2. Germline loops: CDR1 SGHRS, CDR2 YFSETQ. The V segment lost 4 bases and the J segment 4 bases; nucleotides outside the gene matches: 9. This CDR3 spans 16 amino acids.